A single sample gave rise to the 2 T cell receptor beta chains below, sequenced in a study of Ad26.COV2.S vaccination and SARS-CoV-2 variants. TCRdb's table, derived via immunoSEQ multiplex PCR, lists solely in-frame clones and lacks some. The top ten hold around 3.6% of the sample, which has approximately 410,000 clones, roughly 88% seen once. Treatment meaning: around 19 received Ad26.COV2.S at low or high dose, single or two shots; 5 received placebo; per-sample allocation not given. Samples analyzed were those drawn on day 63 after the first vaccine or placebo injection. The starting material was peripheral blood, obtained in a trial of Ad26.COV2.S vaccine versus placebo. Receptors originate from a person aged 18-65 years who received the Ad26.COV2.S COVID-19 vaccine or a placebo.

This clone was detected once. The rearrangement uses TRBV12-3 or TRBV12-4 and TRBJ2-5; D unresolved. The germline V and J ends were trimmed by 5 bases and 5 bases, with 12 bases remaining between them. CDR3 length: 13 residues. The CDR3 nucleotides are TGTGCCAGCAGTCCCTTAGGCTCGGAGACCCAGTACTTC. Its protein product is CASSPLGSETQYF.

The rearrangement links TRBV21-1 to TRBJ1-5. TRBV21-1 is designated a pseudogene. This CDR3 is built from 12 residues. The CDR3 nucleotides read TGTGCCAGCAGCCTAAGAAAACCGCCCCAGCATTTT. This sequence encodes CASSLRKPPQHF.